The 30 T cell receptor beta chains listed next were all sequenced from one sample in a study of OX40 agonist ivuxolimab in advanced cancers. Profiled with immunoSEQ multiplex PCR; TCRdb holds only in-frame clones, not every one. The sample holds about 22,000 clones; 87% are singletons and the top ten take about a sixth. The material sequenced was CD4+ or CD8+ T cells sorted from blood, taken in a trial of the OX40 agonist ivuxolimab. The receptor set was obtained from an adult with an advanced solid tumor such as melanoma, head and neck, liver or kidney cancer.

The rearrangement joins TRBV27 to TRBJ2-1, with 9 bases that match TRBD1. The trim removed 6 bases at V and 6 bases at J, leaving 6 bases unmatched. CDR3 size: 14 residues. CDR1 is MNHEY, CDR2 SMNVEV, per germline (reference sequence). The CDR3 DNA sequence: TGTGCCAGCAGAGCGGGACAGGGCCTCAATGAGCAGTTCTTC. Its translation is CASRAGQGLNEQFF.

The rearrangement joins TRBV29-1 to TRBJ1-1, with TRBD1 matching over 8 bases. CDR1 SQVTM and CDR2 ANQGSEA come from the germline V gene. This CDR3 is 15 amino acids long. Trimming cost V 3 bases and J 1 base; bases outside gene matches: 7. CDR3 sequence (DNA): TGCAGCGTTGATCCTTACAGGGGGACGAACACTGAAGCTTTCTTT. Translating gives CSVDPYRGTNTEAFF. The whole variable domain, remainder taken from reference TRBV29-1 and TRBJ1-1, is SAVISQKPSRDICQRGTSLTIQCQVDSQVTMMFWYRQQPGQSLTLIATANQGSEATYESGFVIDKFPISRPNLTFSTLTVSNMSPEDSSIYLCSVDPYRGTNTEAFFGQGTRLTVV.

The rearrangement joins TRBV7-9 to TRBJ2-1; weak D call: TRBD2 (5 bases). CDR3 length: 15 residues. Germline CDR1 reads SEHNR; CDR2 reads FQNEAQ (reference sequence). Trimming pared 4 bases from V and 3 bases from J, leaving 13 bases between. The CDR3 protein is CASSSGSRDYNEQFF. CDR3 nucleotide sequence: TGTGCCAGCAGCTCTGGGAGCCGGGACTACAATGAGCAGTTCTTC.

V gene TRBV27 combines with J gene TRBJ2-2; 7 nucleotides line up with TRBD1. V shed 3 bases and J 4 bases; nucleotides not matched to a gene: 11. The CDR3 contains 17 residues. Germline CDR1 is MNHEY and CDR2 is SMNVEV (reference sequence). As DNA, the CDR3 is TGTGCCAGCAGTTTCCTCCTGGTACAGGGGCTCACCGGGGAGCTGTTTTTT. Translating it yields CASSFLLVQGLTGELFF.

V and J are TRBV4-2 and TRBJ1-2; 8 bases match TRBD1. The J segment lost 4 bases and the V segment lost 0 bases, leaving 10 bases of the junction unmatched. The CDR3 consists of 17 residues. Germline V gives CDR1 LGHNA, CDR2 YNFKEQ. DNA of the CDR3: TGTGCCAGCAGCCAAGAAACCGGGACAGGAGGCGGCTATGGCTACACCTTC. Its protein product is CASSQETGTGGGYGYTF.

The chain combines TRBV10-3 with TRBJ2-6; TRBD1 aligns across 7 bases. The CDR3 is 16 residues long. The germline gives CDR1 ENHRY, CDR2 SYGVKD. V gave up 6 bases and J gave up 0 bases; unmatched junction bases: 5. CDR3 protein: CAISVGQTSGANVLTF. DNA for the CDR3: TGTGCCATCAGCGTGGGACAGACCTCTGGGGCCAACGTCCTGACTTTC.

This chain joins TRBV30 and TRBJ1-1; D is ambiguous. CDR1 and CDR2 (germline): GTSNPN, SVGIG (reference sequence). The CDR3 totals 17 residues. V gave up 0 bases and J gave up 1 base, with 18 bases separating them. Here the CDR3 DNA reads TGTGCCTGGAGTGTAAAAGCGGCAGGCGGTCCGAACACTGAAGCTTTCTTT. Amino acids: CAWSVKAAGGPNTEAFF.

The chain couples TRBV9 to TRBJ1-2; 10 bases fit TRBD1. The CDR3 totals 15 residues. The ends lost 4 bases at V and 4 bases at J; junction bases unmatched: 7. Germline V gene data show CDR1 as SGDLS and CDR2 as YYNGEE. In DNA form, the CDR3 reads TGTGCCAGCAGCCCCGGGACAGGGGAACTCTATGGCTACACCTTC. Protein product: CASSPGTGELYGYTF.

This clone was found a few times. The rearrangement uses TRBV6-1 and TRBJ2-5, with 12 nucleotides matching TRBD2. The CDR3 is 15 residues long. From germline, CDR1 is MNHNS and CDR2 SASEGT. V dropped 2 bases and J dropped 2; count of bases not matched to a gene: 0. Written as DNA, the CDR3 is TGTGCCAGCAGTGAACTAGCGGGGGGGCAAGAGACCCAGTACTTC. It encodes CASSELAGGQETQYF.

A few counts support this clone. V and J are TRBV30 and TRBJ1-1; D unclear. The CDR3 consists of 12 residues. V dropped 0 bases and J dropped 7 bases, with 9 bases sitting between them. CDR1 and CDR2 (germline): GTSNPN, SVGIG (reference sequence). The DNA for the CDR3 is TGTGCCTGGAGTGTAGGGTTGAATGAAGCTTTCTTT. It is translated as CAWSVGLNEAFF.

V gene TRBV30 combines with J gene TRBJ2-2; TRBD2 matches 11 bases. The CDR3 spans 16 residues. The trim removed 1 base at V and 7 bases at J, leaving 8 bases unmatched. CDR1 is GTSNPN, CDR2 SVGIG, per germline (reference sequence). The CDR3 reads CAWSDPLAGAIGELFF. Here the CDR3 DNA reads TGTGCCTGGAGTGACCCACTAGCGGGGGCCATCGGGGAGCTGTTTTTT.

This clone has only one observation. The rearrangement joins TRBV27 to TRBJ2-3, with TRBD2 matching over 7 bases. Trimming cost V 5 bases and J 6 bases; bases outside gene matches: 11. The CDR3 contains 15 residues. From germline, CDR1 is MNHEY and CDR2 SMNVEV (reference sequence). CDR3 coding DNA: TGTGCCAGCAGTCAAGGCGGGAGTCCCCATGATACGCAGTATTTT. This gives the protein CASSQGGSPHDTQYF.

This clone appeared once. The genes are TRBV7-2 and TRBJ1-1; no definite D call. From germline, CDR1 is SGHTA and CDR2 FQGNSA. The CDR3 is made up of 12 amino acids. Trimming stripped 5 bases from V and 2 bases from J, with 6 bases between. CDR3 nucleotides: TGTGCCAGCAGCCCCGCCAACACTGAAGCTTTCTTT. It encodes CASSPANTEAFF.

This chain uses TRBV6-4 with TRBJ1-1, with a weak D call TRBD1 (6 bases). The CDR3 loop spans 19 amino acids. Per germline, CDR1 MRHNA and CDR2 SNTAGT. V lost 2 bases, J lost 2 bases, and 24 bases lay in between. DNA of the CDR3: TGTGCCAGCAGTGACACTTTAGGGGTAAAGGGGGTAGGCAACACTGAAGCTTTCTTT. It is translated as CASSDTLGVKGVGNTEAFF.

The rearrangement links TRBV4-1 to TRBJ2-7; possibly TRBD2 for D (5 bases). The CDR3 runs to 15 residues. CDR1 and CDR2 (germline): MGHRA, YSYEKL. Deletions cut 2 bases from V and 6 bases from J, with 17 bases between. This chain's CDR3 is CASSQKPTSASEQYF. CDR3 in DNA: TGCGCCAGCAGCCAAAAACCCACTAGTGCGAGCGAGCAGTACTTC.

On this clone itself: Other DNA sequences in the same sample also yield this CDR3. The rearrangement joins TRBV6-1 to TRBJ2-3, with 11 bases fitting TRBD2. V was clipped by 2 bases and J by 6 bases; unmatched bases: 4. In germline, CDR1 is MNHNS, CDR2 SASEGT. The CDR3 is made up of 15 amino acids. The CDR3 protein is CASSETSGGADTQYF. Written as DNA, the CDR3 is TGTGCCAGCAGTGAAACTAGCGGGGGAGCGGATACGCAGTATTTT.

The chain has TRBV7-8 and TRBJ2-7; possibly TRBD2 for D (6 bases). The CDR3 runs to 14 residues. Trimming pared 0 bases from V and 6 bases from J, leaving 12 bases between. Germline CDR1 reads SGHVS; CDR2 reads FQNEAQ. The CDR3 DNA reads TGTGCCAGCAGCTTAGCAGGAGGAGCGGGCGAGCAGTACTTC. Translation: CASSLAGGAGEQYF.

The chain has TRBV7-3 and TRBJ2-2, with D possibly called TRBD1 or TRBD2 (6 bases each). CDR1 and CDR2 (germline): SGHTA, FQGTGA. The CDR3 has 15 amino acids. V lost 0 bases to trimming and J lost 6 bases, with 11 bases between them. This CDR3 is CASSLTGGDAGELFF. In nucleotides, the CDR3 is TGTGCCAGCAGCTTAACGGGGGGCGATGCCGGGGAGCTGTTTTTT.

The chain employs TRBV27 and TRBJ2-1; D gene ambiguous. The V end was cut by 6 bases, the J end by 4 bases, with 7 bases between. The CDR3 length is 12 residues. The germline V gene has CDR1 MNHEY and CDR2 SMNVEV (reference sequence). The DNA for the CDR3 is TGTGCCAGCAGGACGGAATACAATGAGCAGTTCTTC. It translates to CASRTEYNEQFF.

V gene TRBV10-3 combines with J gene TRBJ2-5; 7 bases align to TRBD1. The DNA end lines up better with TRBJ2-7; the J call may be wrong. The length of the CDR3 is 13 residues. Germline values: CDR1 ENHRY, CDR2 SYGVKD. This chain's CDR3 is CAISRDSEDEQYF. DNA of the CDR3: TGTGCCATCAGTAGGGACAGCGAGGACGAGCAGTACTTC.

V gene TRBV27 combines with J gene TRBJ1-1; 7 bases fit TRBD1. The CDR3 consists of 14 residues. The trim removed 6 bases at V and 7 bases at J, leaving 11 bases unmatched. Germline lookup yields CDR1 MNHEY and CDR2 SMNVEV (reference sequence). This chain's CDR3 is CASRLLQGIDEAFF. CDR3 in DNA: TGTGCCAGCAGGCTATTACAGGGGATCGATGAAGCTTTCTTT.

V usage is TRBV11-2 and J usage is TRBJ2-3; TRBD1 might be the D (6 bases). In germline, CDR1 is SGHAT, CDR2 FQNNGV. This CDR3 contains 17 residues. Trimming cost V 3 bases and J 3 bases, with 19 bases left between them. The CDR3 loop is CASSFLKSGVGTDTQYF. In nucleotides, the CDR3 is TGTGCCAGCAGCTTCCTCAAGTCAGGGGTGGGTACAGATACGCAGTATTTT.

V gene TRBV6-5 combines with J gene TRBJ1-1; no clear D gene. The V end lost 4 bases, the J end lost 0 bases, and 6 bases lay between the germline ends. Per germline, CDR1 MNHEY and CDR2 SVGAGI. CDR3 length: 13 amino acids. The CDR3 nucleotides read TGTGCCAGCAGTTCCCTCATGAACACTGAAGCTTTCTTT. Its translation is CASSSLMNTEAFF.

The chain is built from TRBV11-2 and TRBJ2-5; D is undetermined. V was trimmed by 2 bases and J by 2 bases, leaving 3 bases between them. CDR1 and CDR2 (germline): SGHAT, FQNNGV. The CDR3 spans 12 residues. The CDR3 region has the DNA TGTGCCAGCAGCTTATGGCAAGAGACCCAGTACTTC. Translation: CASSLWQETQYF.

This clone was seen only a few times. The V call is TRBV19, the J call TRBJ2-2, with D possibly TRBD2 on 6 matching bases. Germline V lookup: CDR1 LNHDA, CDR2 SQIVND (reference sequence). The germline V and J ends were trimmed by 5 bases and 1 base, with 14 bases remaining between them. This CDR3 has 16 residues. As DNA, the CDR3 is TGTGCCAGTAGTCTACTGACTAGTTTGAACACCGGGGAGCTGTTTTTT. The encoded protein is CASSLLTSLNTGELFF.

The rearrangement links TRBV30 to TRBJ2-5; 10 bases fit TRBD2. V dropped 5 bases and J dropped 5; count of bases not matched to a gene: 11. The germline CDR1 and CDR2 sequences are GTSNPN and SVGIG (reference sequence). This CDR3 comprises 15 residues. As DNA, the CDR3 is TGTGCCTGGGGGGATACTAGCGGGGCTTATGAGACCCAGTACTTC. This gives the protein CAWGDTSGAYETQYF. The full variable domain, completed using reference TRBV30 and TRBJ2-5, is SQTIHQWPATLVQPVGSPLSLECTVEGTSNPNLYWYRQAAGRGLQLLFYSVGIGQISSEVPQNLSASRPQDRQFILSSKKLLLSDSGFYLCAWGDTSGAYETQYFGPGTRLLVL.

The J gene is TRBJ1-2, the V gene TRBV2; perhaps TRBD1 as D (6 bases). The CDR3 consists of 16 residues. Deletions cut 3 bases from V and 1 base from J, with 15 bases between. Germline values: CDR1 SNHLY, CDR2 FYNNEI. The CDR3 DNA reads as TGTGCCAGCAGTGATAGTGAGGGACAACTTAACTATGGCTACACCTTC. Translation: CASSDSEGQLNYGYTF.

This chain links TRBV21-1 with TRBJ2-7; the table's D gene call, TRBD2, was not cross checked with the DNA. TRBV21-1 is termed a pseudogene. The CDR3 length is 16 residues. The CDR3 DNA reads TGTGCCAGCAGCAAAATGTGCGGCCGGCTCTCCTACGAGCAGTACTTC. This translates into CASSKMCGRLSYEQYF.

In this sample, this clone is large. This rearrangement joins TRBV7-9 to TRBJ1-5, with D possibly matching TRBD1 (6 bases). The CDR3 is made up of 15 amino acids. The V end lost 6 bases, the J end lost 7 bases, and 19 bases lay between the germline ends. Germline-derived CDR1 and CDR2 are SEHNR and FQNEAQ (reference sequence). The CDR3 reads CASSSGTPYGQPQHF. DNA for the CDR3: TGTGCCAGCAGTTCCGGGACACCCTACGGCCAGCCCCAGCATTTT.

The chain is built from TRBV27 and TRBJ2-3; TRBD1 aligns across 8 bases. J was trimmed by 4 bases and V by 5 bases; bases with no gene match: 5. The CDR3 extends over 14 amino acids. Germline lookup yields CDR1 MNHEY and CDR2 SMNVEV (reference sequence). The CDR3 DNA reads as TGTGCCAGCAGTCAGACAGGGGTTCCAGATACGCAGTATTTT. Amino acid sequence: CASSQTGVPDTQYF.